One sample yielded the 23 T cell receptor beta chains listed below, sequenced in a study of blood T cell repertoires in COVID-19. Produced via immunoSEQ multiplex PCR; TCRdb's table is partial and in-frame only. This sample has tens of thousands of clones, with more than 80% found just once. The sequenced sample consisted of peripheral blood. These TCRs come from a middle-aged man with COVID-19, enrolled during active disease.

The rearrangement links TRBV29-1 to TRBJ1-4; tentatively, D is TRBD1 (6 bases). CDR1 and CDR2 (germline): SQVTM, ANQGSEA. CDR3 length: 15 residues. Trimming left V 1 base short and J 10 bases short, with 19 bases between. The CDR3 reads CSVEVRGHPEGKLFF. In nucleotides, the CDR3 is TGCAGCGTTGAAGTACGGGGACACCCTGAGGGAAAACTGTTTTTT. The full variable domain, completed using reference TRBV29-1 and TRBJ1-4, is SAVISQKPSRDICQRGTSLTIQCQVDSQVTMMFWYRQQPGQSLTLIATANQGSEATYESGFVIDKFPISRPNLTFSTLTVSNMSPEDSSIYLCSVEVRGHPEGKLFFGSGTQLSVL.

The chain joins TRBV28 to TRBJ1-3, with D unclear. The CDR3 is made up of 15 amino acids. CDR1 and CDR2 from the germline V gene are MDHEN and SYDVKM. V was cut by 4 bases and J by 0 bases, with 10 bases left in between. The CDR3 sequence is CASSWPGTSGNTIYF. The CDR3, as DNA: TGTGCCAGCAGTTGGCCGGGAACCTCTGGAAACACCATATATTTT.

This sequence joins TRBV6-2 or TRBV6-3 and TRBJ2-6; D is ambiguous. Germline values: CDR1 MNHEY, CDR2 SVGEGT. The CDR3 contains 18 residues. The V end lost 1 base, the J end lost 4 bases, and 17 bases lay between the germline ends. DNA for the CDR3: TGTGCCAGCAGTTACTTCCCGGGTACTAAGGCCGGGGCCAACGTCCTGACTTTC. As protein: CASSYFPGTKAGANVLTF.

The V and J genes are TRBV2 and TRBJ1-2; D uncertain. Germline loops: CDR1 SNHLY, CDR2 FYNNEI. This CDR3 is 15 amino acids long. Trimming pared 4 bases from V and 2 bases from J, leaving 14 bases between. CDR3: CASSGGGGMNYGYTF. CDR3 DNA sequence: TGTGCCAGCAGTGGCGGAGGCGGTATGAACTATGGCTACACCTTC.

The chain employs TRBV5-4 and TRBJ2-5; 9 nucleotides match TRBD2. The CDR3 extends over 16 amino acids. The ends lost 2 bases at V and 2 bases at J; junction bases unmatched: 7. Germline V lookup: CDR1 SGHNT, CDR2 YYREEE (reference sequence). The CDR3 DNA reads TGTGCCAGCAGCTTCGCGGGGGGGCCTGGGCAAGAGACCCAGTACTTC. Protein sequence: CASSFAGGPGQETQYF.

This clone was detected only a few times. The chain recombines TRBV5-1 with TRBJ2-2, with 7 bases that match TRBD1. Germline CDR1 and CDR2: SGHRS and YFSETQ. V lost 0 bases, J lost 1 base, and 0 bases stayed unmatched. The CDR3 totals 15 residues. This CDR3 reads CASSLGQGNTGELFF. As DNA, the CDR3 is TGCGCCAGCAGCTTGGGACAGGGGAACACCGGGGAGCTGTTTTTT.

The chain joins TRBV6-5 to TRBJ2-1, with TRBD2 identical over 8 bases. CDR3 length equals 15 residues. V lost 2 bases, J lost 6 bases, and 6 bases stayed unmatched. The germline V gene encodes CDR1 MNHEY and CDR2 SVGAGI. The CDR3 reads CASSYGGLVSNEQFF. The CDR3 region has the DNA TGTGCCAGCAGTTACGGGGGACTAGTTTCCAATGAGCAGTTCTTC.

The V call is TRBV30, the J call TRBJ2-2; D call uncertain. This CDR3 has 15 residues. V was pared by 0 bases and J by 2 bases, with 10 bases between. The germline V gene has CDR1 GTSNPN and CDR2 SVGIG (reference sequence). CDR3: CAWSVMGFNTGELFF. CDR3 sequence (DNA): TGTGCCTGGAGTGTAATGGGCTTCAACACCGGGGAGCTGTTTTTT.

This CDR3 is CASSLVAGNSYEQYF. The CDR3 DNA reads as TGCGCCAGCAGCTTGGTGGCAGGGAACTCCTACGAGCAGTACTTC. The V call is TRBV5-1, the J call TRBJ2-7; tentatively, D is TRBD1 (5 bases). The CDR3 is made up of 15 amino acids. V lost 0 bases to trimming and J lost 0 bases, with 10 bases between them. Germline V CDR1 and CDR2: SGHRS, YFSETQ. Full variable domain (missing parts from reference TRBV5-1 and TRBJ2-7): KAGVTQTPRYLIKTRGQQVTLSCSPISGHRSVSWYQQTPGQGLQFLFEYFSETQRNKGNFPGRFSGRQFSNSRSEMNVSTLELGDSALYLCASSLVAGNSYEQYFGPGTRLTVT.

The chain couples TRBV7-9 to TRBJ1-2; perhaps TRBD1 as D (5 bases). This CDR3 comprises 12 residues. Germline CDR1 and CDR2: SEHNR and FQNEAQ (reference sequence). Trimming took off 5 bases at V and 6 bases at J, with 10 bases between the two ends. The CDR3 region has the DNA TGTGCCAGCAGCCCCTCGGGGGATGGCTACACCTTC. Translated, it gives CASSPSGDGYTF.

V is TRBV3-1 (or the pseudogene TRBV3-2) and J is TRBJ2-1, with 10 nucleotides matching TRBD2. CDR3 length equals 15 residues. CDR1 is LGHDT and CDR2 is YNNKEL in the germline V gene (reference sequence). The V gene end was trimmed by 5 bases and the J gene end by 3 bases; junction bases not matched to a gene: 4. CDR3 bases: TGTGCCAGCAGCAAACTAGCGGGACTCTACAATGAGCAGTTCTTC. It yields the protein CASSKLAGLYNEQFF.

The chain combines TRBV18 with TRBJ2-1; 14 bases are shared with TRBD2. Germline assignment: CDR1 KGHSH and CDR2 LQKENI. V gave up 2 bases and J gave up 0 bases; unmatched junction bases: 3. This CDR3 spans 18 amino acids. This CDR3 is CASSPRLAGGSSYNEQFF. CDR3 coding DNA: TGTGCCAGCTCACCAAGACTAGCGGGGGGGAGCTCCTACAATGAGCAGTTCTTC.

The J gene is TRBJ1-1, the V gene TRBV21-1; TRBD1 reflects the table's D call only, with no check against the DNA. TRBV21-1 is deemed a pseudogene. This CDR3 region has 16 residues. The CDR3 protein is CASSKGQVNMNTEAFF. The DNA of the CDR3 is TGTGCCAGCAGCAAGGGACAGGTTAACATGAACACTGAAGCTTTCTTT.

The CDR3 loop is CASSQDFIMGHQYF. The CDR3 DNA follows: TGCGCCAGCAGCCAAGACTTTATAATGGGACACCAGTACTTC. The chain carries TRBV4-3 and TRBJ2-5, with D possibly TRBD1 on 6 matching bases. Germline V CDR1 and CDR2: LGHNA, YSLEER. Trimming took 0 bases from V and 10 from J, leaving 15 bases between them. The CDR3 extends over 14 amino acids.

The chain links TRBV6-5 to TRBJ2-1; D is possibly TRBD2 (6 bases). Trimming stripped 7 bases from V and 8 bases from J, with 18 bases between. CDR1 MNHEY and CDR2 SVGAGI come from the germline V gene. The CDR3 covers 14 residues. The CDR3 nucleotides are TGTGCCAGCACCCTTGGTTGGGGGGTTCATGAGCAGTTCTTC. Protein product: CASTLGWGVHEQFF.

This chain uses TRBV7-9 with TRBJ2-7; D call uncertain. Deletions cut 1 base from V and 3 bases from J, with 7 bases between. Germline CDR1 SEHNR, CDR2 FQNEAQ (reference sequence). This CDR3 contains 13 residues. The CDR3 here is CASSLGAVYEQYF. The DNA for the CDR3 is TGTGCCAGCAGCTTAGGGGCAGTCTACGAGCAGTACTTC.

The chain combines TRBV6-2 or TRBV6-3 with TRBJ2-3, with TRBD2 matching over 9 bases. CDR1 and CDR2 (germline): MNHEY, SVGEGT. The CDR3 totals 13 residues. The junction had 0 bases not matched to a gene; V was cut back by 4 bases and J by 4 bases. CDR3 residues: CASSLAGADTQYF. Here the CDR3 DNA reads TGTGCCAGCAGTTTAGCGGGGGCAGATACGCAGTATTTT.

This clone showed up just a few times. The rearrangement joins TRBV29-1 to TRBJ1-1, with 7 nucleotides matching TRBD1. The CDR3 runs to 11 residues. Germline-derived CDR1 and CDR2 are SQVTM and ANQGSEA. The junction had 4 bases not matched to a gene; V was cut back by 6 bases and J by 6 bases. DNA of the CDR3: TGCAGCGTGAACAGGGGTCCTGAAGCTTTCTTT. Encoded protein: CSVNRGPEAFF.

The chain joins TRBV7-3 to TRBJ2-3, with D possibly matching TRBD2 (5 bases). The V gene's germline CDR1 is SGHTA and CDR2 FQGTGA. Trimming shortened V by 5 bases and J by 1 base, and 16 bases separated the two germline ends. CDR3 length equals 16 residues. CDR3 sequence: CASSPGPARGTDTQYF. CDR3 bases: TGTGCCAGCAGCCCAGGACCAGCGAGGGGCACAGATACGCAGTATTTT.

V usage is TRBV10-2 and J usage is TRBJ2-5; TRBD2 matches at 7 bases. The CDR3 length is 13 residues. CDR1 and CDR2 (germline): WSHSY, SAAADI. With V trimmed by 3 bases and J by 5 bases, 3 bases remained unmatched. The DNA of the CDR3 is TGCGCCAGCAGTGAAAGGGGAGGGGAGACCCAGTACTTC. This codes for CASSERGGETQYF.

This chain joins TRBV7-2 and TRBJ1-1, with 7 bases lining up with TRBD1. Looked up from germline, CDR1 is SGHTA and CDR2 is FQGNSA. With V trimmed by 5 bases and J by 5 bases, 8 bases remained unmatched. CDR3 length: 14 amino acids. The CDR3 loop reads CASSTTGSGTEAFF. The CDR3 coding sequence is TGTGCCAGCAGCACGACAGGGTCGGGAACTGAAGCTTTCTTT.

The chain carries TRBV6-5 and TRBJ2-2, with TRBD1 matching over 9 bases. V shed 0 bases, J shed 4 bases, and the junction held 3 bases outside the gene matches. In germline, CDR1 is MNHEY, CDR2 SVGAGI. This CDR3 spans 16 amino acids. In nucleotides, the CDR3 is TGTGCCAGCAGTTACTCCGACAGGGGGGGCACCGGGGAGCTGTTTTTT. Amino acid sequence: CASSYSDRGGTGELFF.

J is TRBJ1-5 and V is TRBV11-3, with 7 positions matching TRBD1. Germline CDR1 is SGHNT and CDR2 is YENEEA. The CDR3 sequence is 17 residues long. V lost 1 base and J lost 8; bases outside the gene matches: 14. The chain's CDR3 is CASSLVYWDRGFEPQHF. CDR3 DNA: TGTGCCAGCAGCTTAGTATATTGGGACAGAGGGTTTGAGCCCCAGCATTTT.